Presented here are 27 T cell receptor beta chains from one specimen sequenced in a study of T cell responses to AZD1222 COVID-19 vaccine. Method: immunoSEQ multiplex PCR; TCRdb's copy keeps in-frame clones and lacks some. Among about 120,000 clones listed, about 90% were seen once. The specimen was peripheral blood, collected on day 0 of AZD1222 vaccination. These TCRs come from an adult in good health.

The rearrangement uses TRBV14 and TRBJ1-1; D may be TRBD1 (6 bases). CDR3 length equals 14 residues. The germline V and J ends were trimmed by 0 bases and 11 bases, with 16 bases remaining between them. Germline V CDR1 and CDR2: SGHDN, FVKESK. The CDR3 is CASSQDSGTKAAFF. The CDR3 DNA is TGTGCCAGCAGCCAAGATTCAGGGACAAAGGCGGCTTTCTTT.

This CDR3 is CASSPAGRSDNEQFF. CDR3 nucleotides: TGTGCCAGCAGCCCCGCTGGACGGTCGGACAATGAGCAGTTCTTC. This chain links TRBV3-1 (or the pseudogene TRBV3-2) with TRBJ2-1; no firm D call. The ends were cut back, 4 bases at V and 5 bases at J, with 15 bases in the middle. The V gene's germline CDR1 is LGHDT and CDR2 YNNKEL (reference sequence). The CDR3 consists of 15 residues.

This rearrangement joins TRBV6-5 to TRBJ2-7; the match to TRBD2 covers 11 bases. V lost 6 bases, J lost 4 bases, and 5 bases stayed unmatched. CDR3 length equals 14 residues. CDR1 MNHEY and CDR2 SVGAGI come from the germline V gene. The CDR3 here is CASRTSGIRYEQYF. CDR3 coding DNA: TGTGCCAGCAGGACTAGCGGGATAAGGTACGAGCAGTACTTC.

This rearrangement joins TRBV27 to TRBJ2-7, with D unresolved. Looked up from germline, CDR1 is MNHEY and CDR2 is SMNVEV (reference sequence). The CDR3 has 9 amino acids. Trimming shortened V by 8 bases and J by 4 bases, and 3 bases separated the two germline ends. This chain's CDR3 is CASGYEQYF. The CDR3 region has the DNA TGTGCCAGCGGGTACGAGCAGTACTTC.

The chain couples TRBV11-2 to TRBJ2-3, with 10 bases fitting TRBD2. Unmatched junction bases numbered 12, after V lost 6 bases and J lost 0 bases. Per germline, CDR1 SGHAT and CDR2 FQNNGV. The CDR3 runs to 18 residues. CDR3 loop: CASSHAAGLAASTDTQYF. As DNA, the CDR3 is TGTGCCAGCAGTCACGCGGCAGGACTAGCGGCGAGCACAGATACGCAGTATTTT. Together with reference TRBV11-2 and TRBJ2-3, the CDR3 gives the full variable domain: EAGVAQSPRYKIIEKRQSVAFWCNPISGHATLYWYQQILGQGPKLLIQFQNNGVVDDSQLPKDRFSAERLKGVDSTLKIQPAKLEDSAVYLCASSHAAGLAASTDTQYFGPGTRLTVL.

The chain carries TRBV15 and TRBJ1-4; D is undetermined. Germline values: CDR1 LNHNV, CDR2 YYDKDF (reference sequence). The CDR3 runs 15 residues. Trimming took off 3 bases at V and 3 bases at J, with 11 bases between the two ends. CDR3 in amino acids: CATSRVGSPNEKLFF. CDR3 nucleotide sequence: TGTGCCACCAGCAGGGTGGGCAGCCCTAATGAAAAACTGTTTTTT.

V and J are TRBV7-9 and TRBJ1-1; D ambiguous. Per germline, CDR1 SEHNR and CDR2 FQNEAQ (reference sequence). This CDR3 comprises 12 residues. V was trimmed by 5 bases and J by 2 bases, leaving 6 bases between them. CDR3 DNA: TGTGCCAGCAGCGAGGTTAACACTGAAGCTTTCTTT. Residues: CASSEVNTEAFF. Combining the CDR3 with reference TRBV7-9 and TRBJ1-1 gives the whole variable domain DTGVSQNPRHKITKRGQNVTFRCDPISEHNRLYWYRQTLGQGPEFLTYFQNEAQLEKSRLLSDRFSAERPKGSFSTLEIQRTEQGDSAMYLCASSEVNTEAFFGQGTRLTVV.

The gene calls are TRBV28 and TRBJ2-1, with 9 bases that match TRBD1. CDR1 MDHEN and CDR2 SYDVKM come from the germline V gene. J lost 5 bases, V lost 11 bases, and 7 bases had no gene match. The CDR3 spans 13 residues. The CDR3 DNA reads TGTGCCGGAACGGGACAGGGCGACAATGAGCAGTTCTTC. Translation gives CAGTGQGDNEQFF.

This chain uses TRBV18 with TRBJ1-1; 8 bases align to TRBD1. Trimming at V came to 5 bases and at J to 4 bases, leaving 3 bases not matched to a gene. This CDR3 has 13 residues. Germline V CDR1 and CDR2: KGHSH, LQKENI. The CDR3 bases are TGTGCCAGCTCAATGGACAGGGCCACTGAAGCTTTCTTT. The encoded protein is CASSMDRATEAFF.

Details on this clone: The junction departs from germline at one end; a sequencing error may be responsible. This rearrangement joins TRBV9 to TRBJ1-3, with D perhaps TRBD1 (5 bases). The germline gives CDR1 SGDLS, CDR2 YYNGEE. The CDR3 runs 11 residues. In DNA form, the CDR3 reads TGTGCCAGCGGGAGGGGACTTACCACATATTTT. This gives the protein CASGRGLTTYF.

The chain has TRBV5-8 and TRBJ1-2; D might be TRBD1 (5 bases). Between the trimmed V and J ends, which lost 4 bases and 8 bases, there was a span of 21 bases. This CDR3 region has 15 residues. The germline gives CDR1 SGHTS, CDR2 YDEGEE. The CDR3 bases are TGTGCCAGCAGCCCCAACTTCGTGGCAGGGCTGGGCTACACCTTC. The encoded protein is CASSPNFVAGLGYTF.

The chain has TRBV30 and TRBJ1-1; D gene unclear. Germline lookup yields CDR1 GTSNPN and CDR2 SVGIG (reference sequence). V lost 0 bases and J 4 bases, leaving 6 bases between the germline ends. The length of the CDR3 is 12 residues. The DNA for the CDR3 is TGTGCCTGGAGTGTAGCCGGCACTGAAGCTTTCTTT. Amino acids: CAWSVAGTEAFF.

The chain links TRBV6-4 to TRBJ1-1; a weak D match, TRBD1 (5 bases). Germline V gene data show CDR1 as MRHNA and CDR2 as SNTAGT. The CDR3 sequence is 14 residues long. Trimming removed 0 bases at V and 7 bases at J, with 12 bases between. The CDR3 DNA is TGTGCCAGCAGTGACTCGGGGGGAACAAATGAAGCTTTCTTT. It translates to CASSDSGGTNEAFF.

The chain couples TRBV19 to TRBJ2-7; D possibly corresponds to TRBD2 (6 bases). Germline loops: CDR1 LNHDA, CDR2 SQIVND (reference sequence). The CDR3 runs to 15 residues. Trimming took off 3 bases at V and 2 bases at J, with 14 bases between the two ends. For the CDR3, the DNA is TGTGCCAGTAGTATTACTCGGGAGAGACCCTACGAGCAGTACTTC. Amino acid sequence: CASSITRERPYEQYF.

The chain carries TRBV7-2 and TRBJ1-2; TRBD1 might be the D (5 bases). Germline CDR1 reads SGHTA; CDR2 reads FQGNSA. The length of the CDR3 is 15 residues. Trimming shortened V by 2 bases and J by 7 bases, and 17 bases separated the two germline ends. CDR3 in amino acids: CASSLNLRGDRGYTF. In DNA form, the CDR3 reads TGTGCCAGCAGCTTAAATCTTCGGGGGGATCGTGGCTACACCTTC.

This rearrangement joins TRBV18 to TRBJ1-5; the D is unclear. Trimming removed 1 base from V and 5 bases from J, with 9 bases in between. The CDR3 consists of 14 residues. The germline V gene has CDR1 KGHSH and CDR2 LQKENI. As DNA, the CDR3 is TGTGCCAGCTCACCACAGGGTATAGATCAGCCCCAGCATTTT. This sequence encodes CASSPQGIDQPQHF.

The rearrangement links TRBV6-5 to TRBJ1-4; TRBD1 is a possible D gene (5 bases). The germline CDR1 and CDR2 sequences are MNHEY and SVGAGI. This CDR3 contains 13 residues. Trimming pared 6 bases from V and 2 bases from J, leaving 7 bases between. CDR3 sequence: CASSRATNEKLFF. CDR3 DNA: TGTGCCAGCAGCAGGGCCACTAATGAAAAACTGTTTTTT.

The table lists this clone with a count of one. This chain joins TRBV2 and TRBJ2-5, with D uncertain. The length of the CDR3 is 14 residues. Germline loops: CDR1 SNHLY, CDR2 FYNNEI. Trimming took 4 bases from V and 5 from J, leaving 14 bases between them. The chain's CDR3 is CASSGMSDWETQYF. In nucleotides, the CDR3 is TGTGCCAGCAGTGGTATGTCCGATTGGGAGACCCAGTACTTC.

This sequence joins TRBV20-1 and TRBJ2-1, with a tentative D call TRBD2 (5 bases). Trimming cost V 6 bases and J 10 bases, with 13 bases left between them. Germline V gives CDR1 DFQATT, CDR2 SNEGSKA (reference sequence). This CDR3 is 11 amino acids long. DNA of the CDR3: TGCAGTGCCCCCCGCATAGCGGAGCAGTTCTTC. It encodes CSAPRIAEQFF.

The V and J genes are TRBV30 and TRBJ1-2; D unclear. Germline-derived CDR1 and CDR2 are GTSNPN and SVGIG (reference sequence). This CDR3 spans 13 amino acids. Trimming shortened V by 4 bases and J by 4 bases, and 13 bases separated the two germline ends. The CDR3, as DNA: TGTGCCTGGAAAACGGGTAACCTCTATGGCTACACCTTC. The encoded protein is CAWKTGNLYGYTF.

The gene calls are TRBV20-1 and TRBJ1-3, with 8 bases lining up with TRBD1. V lost 3 bases to trimming and J lost 5 bases; unmatched junction nucleotides: 9. From germline, CDR1 is DFQATT and CDR2 SNEGSKA (reference sequence). The CDR3 length is 15 residues. CDR3: CSASTEQGVRNTIYF. CDR3 in DNA: TGCAGTGCTAGTACGGAACAGGGGGTCCGAAACACCATATATTTT.

The genes are TRBV5-1 and TRBJ1-1, with 9 bases that match TRBD1. Germline V gene sequence: CDR1 SGHRS, CDR2 YFSETQ. The ends lost 3 bases at V and 5 bases at J; junction bases unmatched: 2. This CDR3 region has 13 residues. The CDR3 region has the DNA TGCGCCAGCAGCTGGACAGGGGATACTGAAGCTTTCTTT. It translates to CASSWTGDTEAFF.

This rearrangement joins TRBV6-1 to TRBJ1-5; the D gene is possibly TRBD1 (5 bases). Germline CDR1 MNHNS, CDR2 SASEGT. The CDR3 extends over 14 amino acids. The V gene lost 2 bases and the J gene lost 6 bases, with 11 bases spanning the gap. CDR3 nucleotide sequence: TGTGCCAGCAGTGAACGTGTCAGGGTTCAGCCCCAGCATTTT. Its protein is CASSERVRVQPQHF.

V is TRBV14 and J is TRBJ2-5; 9 bases map to TRBD2. The ends lost 0 bases at V and 1 base at J; junction bases unmatched: 12. CDR1 and CDR2 (germline): SGHDN, FVKESK. The CDR3 consists of 19 residues. The CDR3 DNA follows: TGTGCCAGCAGCCAAGATATAAAAATAGCGGGAGCCTCCCAAGAGACCCAGTACTTC. Encoded protein: CASSQDIKIAGASQETQYF. The variable domain in full, completed from reference TRBV14 and TRBJ2-5, reads EAGVTQFPSHSVIEKGQTVTLRCDPISGHDNLYWYRRVMGKEIKFLLHFVKESKQDESGMPNNRFLAERTGGTYSTLKVQPAELEDSGVYFCASSQDIKIAGASQETQYFGPGTRLLVL.

The chain carries TRBV7-2 and TRBJ1-1; D not certain. V was cut by 11 bases and J by 8 bases, with 15 bases left in between. This CDR3 is built from 11 residues. Germline V CDR1 and CDR2: SGHTA, FQGNSA. The DNA of the CDR3 is TGTGCCGAGAGCGAGTCGGAAGAAGCTTTCTTT. Encoded protein: CAESESEEAFF.

The chain is built from TRBV7-6 and TRBJ1-1; D gene ambiguous. Germline V gene lookup returns CDR1 SGHVS and CDR2 FNYEAQ. The germline V and J ends were trimmed by 5 bases and 11 bases, with 12 bases remaining between them. CDR3 length: 11 residues. CDR3: CASSPPLSAFF. The CDR3 DNA reads TGTGCCAGCAGCCCTCCACTCTCGGCTTTCTTT.

This chain uses TRBV18 with TRBJ1-2; possible D gene TRBD1, 6 bases. CDR3 length equals 16 residues. Germline V gives CDR1 KGHSH, CDR2 LQKENI. Trimming took 2 bases from V and 4 from J, leaving 17 bases between them. The DNA for the CDR3 is TGTGCCAGCTCACCAGGCCCCCCCCCAGGGGCCTATGGCTACACCTTC. Residues: CASSPGPPPGAYGYTF.